Listed below are T cell receptor beta chains from one sample, sequenced in a study of T cells after yellow fever vaccination. In TCRdb, the 5' RACE reads were re-called with MiXCR into one record per CDR3 protein. The sample lists some 290,000 distinct CDR3 sequences; about 10% were seen once. The source material was CD4+ T cells sorted from PBMCs, sampled 45 days after the yellow fever booster vaccination. The receptors come from a young man who received the YFV17D yellow fever vaccine. Each CDR3 is given with its conserved first and last residue. The D gene is left open where the match is weak. Some rows mark clone size as missing; the rest say once, few, many or name a class of expanded clone.

NA	11	TRBV18	many	TRBJ2-7	CASSPPGEQYF	TGTGCCAGCTCACCCCCGGGGGAGCAGTACTTC
NA	14	TRBV27	many	TRBJ2-1	CASSLSFRDNEQFF	TGTGCCAGCAGTTTATCGTTCAGGGACAATGAGCAGTTCTTC
TRBD2	15	TRBV20-1	NA	TRBJ2-7	CSARGQTSGAAEQYF	TGCAGTGCTAGAGGTCAGACTAGCGGGGCCGCAGAGCAGTACTTC
NA	14	TRBV6-6	NA	TRBJ2-3	CATRIGGLEDTQYF	TGTGCCACCAGGATAGGCGGGTTGGAAGATACGCAGTATTTT
NA	15	TRBV6-6	NA	TRBJ2-5	CASSYPGPTQETQYF	TGTGCCAGCAGTTACCCGGGACCCACCCAAGAGACCCAGTACTTC
TRBD2	13	TRBV15	many	TRBJ2-1	CASGKRGYNEQFF	TGTGCCTCGGGGAAGCGGGGCTACAATGAGCAGTTCTTC
NA	14	TRBV28	few	TRBJ2-4	CASLAGTAKNIQYF	TGTGCCAGCCTAGCCGGGACAGCCAAAAACATTCAGTACTTC
TRBD1	13	TRBV6-2/TRBV6-3	few	TRBJ1-2	CASSLPTGTGYTF	TGTGCCAGCAGTCTTCCGACAGGGACTGGCTACACCTTC
NA	14	TRBV12-3/TRBV12-4	few	TRBJ1-1	CASSPQIMNTEAFF	TGTGCCAGCAGTCCCCAGATCATGAACACTGAAGCTTTCTTT
NA	13	TRBV14	few	TRBJ2-1	CASSRPGGWEQFF	TGTGCCAGCAGCCGTCCCGGGGGTTGGGAGCAGTTCTTC
NA	13	TRBV18	many	TRBJ2-2	CASSPLDTGELFF	TGTGCCAGCTCACCACTTGACACCGGGGAGCTGTTTTTT
TRBD1	15	TRBV3-1	few	TRBJ1-2	CASSQVGDRGHGYTF	TGTGCCAGCAGCCAAGTTGGGGACAGGGGGCACGGCTACACCTTC
NA	13	TRBV5-1	many	TRBJ2-1	CASRTGTGGGQFF	TGCGCCAGCAGGACCGGGACCGGAGGGGGGCAGTTCTTC
TRBD2	13	TRBV20-1	many	TRBJ2-3	CSSYGGGTDTQYF	TGCAGCTCATACGGCGGGGGAACAGATACGCAGTATTTT
TRBD1	15	TRBV6-5	NA	TRBJ1-1	CASRRLTGGNTEAFF	TGTGCCAGCAGGAGATTGACAGGGGGGAACACTGAAGCTTTCTTT
NA	17	TRBV7-2	many	TRBJ2-2	CASSLVGSLASTGELFF	TGTGCCAGCAGCTTAGTCGGTTCGCTAGCCTCCACCGGGGAGCTGTTTTTT
TRBD1	15	TRBV9	NA	TRBJ1-4	CASSPRGRDNEKLFF	TGTGCCAGCAGCCCCAGGGGGAGGGATAATGAAAAACTGTTTTTT
NA	13	TRBV5-1	NA	TRBJ2-3	CASSPYRSDTQYF	TGCGCCAGCAGCCCCTACCGCTCCGATACGCAGTATTTT
NA	18	TRBV5-1	NA	TRBJ2-1	CASSWGWGGTDSYNEQFF	TGCGCCAGCAGCTGGGGTTGGGGCGGGACAGACTCCTACAATGAGCAGTTCTTC
NA	16	TRBV15	many	TRBJ2-1	CATSRDLRGEDNEQFF	TGTGCCACCAGCAGAGACCTGAGGGGCGAGGACAATGAGCAGTTCTTC
NA	12	TRBV6-2/TRBV6-3	few	TRBJ2-3	CASRPTGDTQYF	TGTGCCAGCAGACCGACAGGAGATACGCAGTATTTT
NA	15	TRBV7-2	few	TRBJ1-1	CASSQGSTMNTEAFF	TGTGCCAGCAGCCAGGGGAGTACAATGAACACTGAAGCTTTCTTT
NA	14	TRBV6-1	NA	TRBJ2-5	CASGLLGGQETQYF	TGTGCCAGCGGGCTGCTGGGGGGCCAGGAGACCCAGTACTTC
NA	15	TRBV20-1	NA	TRBJ2-2	CSARRPQGPTGELFF	TGCAGTGCTAGAAGACCTCAGGGACCAACCGGGGAGCTGTTTTTT
NA	15	TRBV7-9	few	TRBJ2-1	CASSLYDGRGNEQFF	TGTGCCAGCAGCTTATATGACGGCAGGGGCAATGAGCAGTTCTTC
NA	15	TRBV7-9	many	TRBJ1-4	CASSLETGGGEKLFF	TGTGCCAGCAGCTTAGAGACAGGAGGTGGAGAAAAACTGTTTTTT
NA	13	TRBV9	many	TRBJ1-1	CASSVELNTEAFF	TGTGCCAGCAGCGTAGAGCTGAACACTGAAGCTTTCTTT
TRBD1	15	TRBV10-3	NA	TRBJ2-1	CAISEQGLVHNEQFF	TGTGCCATCAGTGAACAGGGGTTAGTCCACAATGAGCAGTTCTTC
NA	15	TRBV3-1	few	TRBJ2-1	CASAVDVSSYNEQFF	TGTGCCAGCGCGGTAGATGTTAGCTCCTACAATGAGCAGTTCTTC
TRBD2	15	TRBV5-4	NA	TRBJ2-3	CASSLRTSVGDTQYF	TGTGCCAGCAGCTTGAGGACTAGCGTTGGAGATACGCAGTATTTT
TRBD2	17	TRBV5-1	NA	TRBJ2-3	CASSLDPTSGGADTQYF	TGCGCCAGCAGCTTGGATCCGACTAGCGGGGGGGCGGATACGCAGTATTTT
TRBD1	15	TRBV29-1	NA	TRBJ2-2	CSVLRTGKNTGELFF	TGCAGCGTTTTACGGACAGGCAAAAACACCGGGGAGCTGTTTTTT
TRBD2	17	TRBV4-1	NA	TRBJ2-3	CASSLEKELAGGNTQYF	TGCGCCAGCAGCCTAGAGAAAGAGTTAGCGGGGGGAAATACGCAGTATTTT
TRBD1	13	TRBV5-1	NA	TRBJ1-1	CASTDRGYTEAFF	TGCGCCAGCACGGACAGGGGCTACACTGAAGCTTTCTTT
NA	13	TRBV29-1	NA	TRBJ1-5	CSVAGSGNQPQHF	TGCAGCGTTGCGGGGTCGGGCAATCAGCCCCAGCATTTT
NA	14	TRBV7-8	few	TRBJ2-6	CANRRVSGANVLTF	TGTGCCAACCGACGGGTCTCTGGGGCCAACGTCCTGACTTTC
NA	15	TRBV7-2	few	TRBJ1-2	CASSLERDAYGGYTF	TGTGCCAGCAGCTTAGAGCGGGACGCCTACGGAGGCTACACCTTC
NA	10	TRBV12-3/TRBV12-4	many	TRBJ2-5	CASSIETQYF	TGTGCCAGCAGCATAGAGACCCAGTACTTC